Listed here is a single T cell receptor (beta chain). The CDR3 extends over 15 amino acids. V gave up 0 bases and J gave up 7 bases, with 15 bases separating them. CDR1 and CDR2 (germline): MGHRA, YSYEKL. Replicate PCRs for unsorted PBMC used approximately 320 ng DNA (roughly 29,000 T cell genomes). Produced via immunoSEQ multiplex PCR; TCRdb's table is partial and in-frame only. The data show nearly 500,000 clones, with about 82% seen just once and approximately 12% held by the top ten. This sample is part of a study of shared clonotypes between healthy human individuals. The sample taken for sequencing was PBMCs. The sequence was obtained from a woman aged 40 to 49 in good health. Some clones in this sample may be carry-over from other donors' samples. The V and J genes are TRBV4-1 and TRBJ2-5; D unclear. The CDR3 sequence: CASSQDENPVLTQYF. The CDR3 nucleotides are TGCGCCAGCAGCCAAGATGAAAACCCAGTTTTGACCCAGTACTTC.